The 32 T cell receptor beta chains below come from one sample, sequenced in a study of identifying expanded T cells in peripheral blood. The repertoire was sequenced with immunoSEQ multiplex PCR; TCRdb's copy has only in-frame clones and lacks some. The sample yields more than 45,000 clones, approximately 82% seen once. Sequences were obtained from blood. The receptors stem from a person aged 18-70 years in good health.

The chain employs TRBV14 and TRBJ2-7, with unresolved D. The CDR3 consists of 14 residues. V lost 4 bases and J 2 bases, leaving 12 bases between the germline ends. Germline CDR1 reads SGHDN; CDR2 reads FVKESK. CDR3 protein: CASSPLARAYEQYF. Here the CDR3 DNA reads TGTGCCAGCAGCCCCCTCGCTAGGGCCTACGAGCAGTACTTC. Complete variable domain (other parts from reference TRBV14 and TRBJ2-7): EAGVTQFPSHSVIEKGQTVTLRCDPISGHDNLYWYRRVMGKEIKFLLHFVKESKQDESGMPNNRFLAERTGGTYSTLKVQPAELEDSGVYFCASSPLARAYEQYFGPGTRLTVT.

CDR3 sequence reads: CASSRDRATGELFF. The CDR3 DNA reads as TGTGCCAGCAGTAGAGACCGGGCCACCGGGGAGCTGTTTTTT. This sequence joins TRBV6-6 and TRBJ2-2; no definite D call. This CDR3 spans 14 amino acids. Trimming took off 5 bases at V and 4 bases at J, with 11 bases between the two ends. Germline V gene data show CDR1 as MNHNY and CDR2 as SVGAGI (reference sequence).

The chain carries TRBV9 and TRBJ1-1; D unresolved. Trimming pared 0 bases from V and 3 bases from J, leaving 6 bases between. The CDR3 covers 13 residues. Per germline, CDR1 SGDLS and CDR2 YYNGEE. The CDR3, as DNA: TGTGCCAGCAGCGTAGCTTTGTACACTGAAGCTTTCTTT. It specifies CASSVALYTEAFF.

This clone was detected a few times. The rearrangement uses TRBV2 and TRBJ1-2, with TRBD1 identical over 10 bases. The CDR3 totals 13 residues. The trim removed 6 bases at V and 8 bases at J, leaving 6 bases unmatched. From germline, CDR1 is SNHLY and CDR2 FYNNEI. The CDR3 sequence is CASRGQGIRGYTF. As DNA, the CDR3 is TGTGCCAGCAGGGGACAGGGGATACGGGGCTACACCTTC.

This clone was seen just once. For the CDR3, the DNA is TGCGCCAGCAGCTTACGGCCTCTAGCGGGGGGGCTCCGTGGTGAGCAGTTCTTC. Translated: CASSLRPLAGGLRGEQFF. The chain is built from TRBV5-1 and TRBJ2-1; 12 nucleotides match TRBD2. Germline values: CDR1 SGHRS, CDR2 YFSETQ. The CDR3 is made up of 18 amino acids. The J segment lost 9 bases and the V segment lost 2 bases, leaving 15 bases of the junction unmatched.

The chain is built from TRBV7-9 and TRBJ2-2; 9 nucleotides agree with TRBD2. The germline V gene encodes CDR1 SEHNR and CDR2 FQNEAQ (reference sequence). This CDR3 has 19 amino acids. V dropped 5 bases and J dropped 1; count of bases not matched to a gene: 14. In DNA, the CDR3 is TGTGCCAGCAGCCGCGAGGAGGCGAGCGGGAGGCTGAACACCGGGGAGCTGTTTTTT. Its translation: CASSREEASGRLNTGELFF.

The chain links TRBV30 to TRBJ1-5; TRBD1 might be the D (5 bases). CDR1 is GTSNPN, CDR2 SVGIG, per germline (reference sequence). The CDR3 extends over 15 amino acids. V dropped 1 base and J dropped 2 bases, with 12 bases sitting between them. In DNA form, the CDR3 reads TGTGCCTGGAGTGGTTGGGGGATCGGCAATCAGCCCCAGCATTTT. This translates into CAWSGWGIGNQPQHF.

The chain joins TRBV4-2 to TRBJ1-1; weak D call: TRBD1 (6 bases). This CDR3 is built from 14 residues. Trimming stripped 0 bases from V and 4 bases from J, with 9 bases between. CDR1 LGHNA and CDR2 YNFKEQ come from the germline V gene. The CDR3: CASSQELGGTEAFF. The CDR3 region has the DNA TGTGCCAGCAGCCAAGAACTAGGGGGCACTGAAGCTTTCTTT.

The rearrangement links TRBV27 to TRBJ2-7, with D possibly matching TRBD1 (5 bases). Trimming pared 2 bases from V and 3 bases from J, leaving 11 bases between. Germline CDR1 MNHEY, CDR2 SMNVEV (reference sequence). The CDR3 sequence is 14 residues long. The CDR3 sequence is CASSLQGTNYEQYF. CDR3 bases: TGTGCCAGCAGTTTACAGGGAACCAACTACGAGCAGTACTTC.

The chain has TRBV5-1 and TRBJ2-5, with D maybe TRBD2 (5 bases). Per germline, CDR1 SGHRS and CDR2 YFSETQ. V lost 0 bases and J lost 1, with 16 bases in between. The CDR3 runs to 17 residues. CDR3 region: CASSLASVYSGQETQYF. The CDR3 DNA follows: TGCGCCAGCAGCTTGGCCTCGGTCTACAGCGGCCAAGAGACCCAGTACTTC. The full variable domain, rest sourced from reference TRBV5-1 and TRBJ2-5, is KAGVTQTPRYLIKTRGQQVTLSCSPISGHRSVSWYQQTPGQGLQFLFEYFSETQRNKGNFPGRFSGRQFSNSRSEMNVSTLELGDSALYLCASSLASVYSGQETQYFGPGTRLLVL.

This clone showed up just a few times. V and J are TRBV6-5 and TRBJ1-4, with D possibly TRBD1 on 6 matching bases. CDR1 and CDR2 (germline): MNHEY, SVGAGI. The CDR3 contains 13 residues. Trimming took 5 bases from V and 7 from J, leaving 11 bases between them. The CDR3 loop reads CASSQGHREKLFF. In nucleotides, the CDR3 is TGTGCCAGCAGTCAGGGGCATCGTGAAAAACTGTTTTTT.

The chain uses TRBV5-1 and TRBJ2-7, with D hard to call. The germline CDR1 and CDR2 sequences are SGHRS and YFSETQ. The V gene lost 8 bases and the J gene lost 3 bases, with 15 bases spanning the gap. The CDR3 consists of 13 residues. CDR3 bases: TGCGCCAGGGCGCGTTGCAGGTACTACGAGCAGTACGTC. Its protein product is CARARCRYYEQYV.

J is TRBJ2-3 and V is TRBV5-4, with TRBD2 matching 12 bases. The germline V gene has CDR1 SGHNT and CDR2 YYREEE (reference sequence). V was clipped by 2 bases and J by 5 bases; unmatched bases: 0. The CDR3 spans 14 residues. CDR3 amino acids: CASSLLAGGDTQYF. CDR3 DNA sequence: TGTGCCAGCAGCTTACTAGCGGGGGGAGATACGCAGTATTTT.

The chain carries TRBV5-4 and TRBJ2-5; D could derive from TRBD1 or TRBD2 (7 bases each). This CDR3 contains 15 residues. Per germline, CDR1 SGHNT and CDR2 YYREEE (reference sequence). Trimming took off 4 bases at V and 4 bases at J, with 17 bases between the two ends. The DNA of the CDR3 is TGTGCCAGCAGCCCAGGGGGGGCGCAAGGAGAGACCCAGTACTTC. Protein sequence: CASSPGGAQGETQYF.

The rearrangement joins TRBV5-1 to TRBJ1-6; 7 positions agree with TRBD1. The germline V gene encodes CDR1 SGHRS and CDR2 YFSETQ. The V gene end was trimmed by 1 base and the J gene end by 7 bases; junction bases not matched to a gene: 11. The CDR3 is made up of 17 amino acids. The CDR3 DNA reads as TGCGCCAGCAGCTTGTACCGACAGGGTACGAACAATTCACCCCTCCACTTT. It translates to CASSLYRQGTNNSPLHF.

J is TRBJ2-5 and V is TRBV6-4; D is uncertain. Germline CDR1 MRHNA, CDR2 SNTAGT. This CDR3 comprises 14 residues. V lost 3 bases, J lost 1 base, and 9 bases lay in between. DNA of the CDR3: TGTGCCAGCAGTGAAGGGAACAGCCAAGAGACCCAGTACTTC. Translating it yields CASSEGNSQETQYF.

This rearrangement joins TRBV19 to TRBJ1-2; the D is unclear. V dropped 3 bases and J dropped 6 bases, with 5 bases sitting between them. Germline-derived CDR1 and CDR2 are LNHDA and SQIVND (reference sequence). The CDR3 contains 11 residues. CDR3 coding DNA: TGTGCCAGTAGTATCCGGGATGGCTACACCTTC. This encodes CASSIRDGYTF.

This chain links TRBV7-6 with TRBJ2-1, with 11 bases lining up with TRBD2. The V gene's germline CDR1 is SGHVS and CDR2 FNYEAQ. V lost 4 bases to trimming and J lost 4 bases; unmatched junction nucleotides: 3. The CDR3 is made up of 15 amino acids. The CDR3 DNA is TGTGCCAGCAGCTCCTCTAGCGGGGGGTACAATGAGCAGTTCTTC. It encodes CASSSSSGGYNEQFF.

This clone came up once. This CDR3 is also generated by other DNA sequences in the sample. The J gene is TRBJ2-3, the V gene TRBV5-1; D not certain. Between the trimmed V and J ends, which lost 3 bases and 0 bases, there was a span of 2 bases. The germline gives CDR1 SGHRS, CDR2 YFSETQ. This CDR3 spans 12 amino acids. CDR3 protein: CASSSSTDTQYF. The CDR3 coding sequence is TGCGCCAGCAGCTCAAGCACAGATACGCAGTATTTT.

The chain uses TRBV19 and TRBJ2-1, with a tentative D call TRBD2 (5 bases). Germline V gene sequence: CDR1 LNHDA, CDR2 SQIVND (reference sequence). V lost 7 bases and J 4 bases, leaving 14 bases between the germline ends. The CDR3 runs 14 residues. The CDR3 reads CASKRKTTYNEQFF. DNA for the CDR3: TGTGCCAGTAAGCGGAAAACAACGTACAATGAGCAGTTCTTC. Looking up the rest from reference TRBV19 and TRBJ2-1 gives the full variable domain: DGGITQSPKYLFRKEGQNVTLSCEQNLNHDAMYWYRQDPGQGLRLIYYSQIVNDFQKGDIAEGYSVSREKKESFPLTVTSAQKNPTAFYLCASKRKTTYNEQFFGPGTRLTVL.

This sequence joins TRBV7-2 and TRBJ2-5, with TRBD1 as a possible D gene (5 bases). The CDR3 runs to 14 residues. Germline V gene data show CDR1 as SGHTA and CDR2 as FQGNSA. Trimming left V 0 bases short and J 1 base short, with 6 bases between. Here the CDR3 DNA reads TGTGCCAGCAGCTTAGCGGGGCGCCAAGAGACCCAGTACTTC. It yields the protein CASSLAGRQETQYF.

The chain combines TRBV30 with TRBJ1-2; D remains ambiguous. Deletions cut 4 bases from V and 0 bases from J, with 12 bases between. Germline V gene lookup returns CDR1 GTSNPN and CDR2 SVGIG (reference sequence). CDR3 length: 14 amino acids. The CDR3 spells CAWILHGTNYGYTF. The CDR3 DNA reads as TGTGCCTGGATCCTTCACGGGACTAACTATGGCTACACCTTC.

The rearrangement links TRBV27 to TRBJ2-7; TRBD1 matches at 8 bases. The germline V gene encodes CDR1 MNHEY and CDR2 SMNVEV (reference sequence). The junction had 10 bases not matched to a gene; V was cut back by 0 bases and J by 6 bases. This CDR3 is 16 amino acids long. The CDR3 coding sequence is TGTGCCAGCAGTTTATCTGGGACAGGACCCTTATCCGAGCAGTACTTC. Encoded protein: CASSLSGTGPLSEQYF.

This clone has a handful of counts. J is TRBJ1-1 and V is TRBV6-5; no clear D gene. Germline CDR1 MNHEY, CDR2 SVGAGI. V lost 5 bases and J 3 bases, leaving 13 bases between the germline ends. The CDR3 spans 14 residues. The CDR3 loop is CASSAHGEDTEAFF. The CDR3 region has the DNA TGTGCCAGCAGTGCCCACGGTGAGGACACTGAAGCTTTCTTT.

The chain combines TRBV7-9 with TRBJ2-2, with D uncertain. The V end lost 5 bases, the J end lost 2 bases, and 6 bases lay between the germline ends. The CDR3 totals 13 residues. CDR1 and CDR2 (germline): SEHNR, FQNEAQ (reference sequence). In nucleotides, the CDR3 is TGTGCCAGCAGCAAACCAAACACCGGGGAGCTGTTTTTT. This gives the protein CASSKPNTGELFF.

The V and J genes are TRBV18 and TRBJ2-1; D is possibly TRBD1 or TRBD2 (6 bases each). Germline assignment: CDR1 KGHSH and CDR2 LQKENI. V was clipped by 3 bases and J by 10 bases, with 19 bases between them. The length of the CDR3 is 15 residues. The CDR3 here is CASSPGGPAGWEQFF. In DNA, the CDR3 is TGTGCCAGCTCACCGGGGGGCCCTGCGGGATGGGAGCAGTTCTTC.

The CDR3 sequence: CASSSDRGWRQETQYF. Written as DNA, the CDR3 is TGTGCCAGCAGTAGCGACAGGGGATGGCGGCAAGAGACCCAGTACTTC. The chain recombines TRBV27 with TRBJ2-5, with 8 bases identical to TRBD1. The V gene's germline CDR1 is MNHEY and CDR2 SMNVEV (reference sequence). The CDR3 length is 16 residues. V was pared by 5 bases and J by 2 bases, with 10 bases of the junction left unmatched.

This clone was recorded only once. The V and J genes are TRBV5-1 and TRBJ2-5; 13 nucleotides agree with TRBD2. V gave up 4 bases and J gave up 3 bases; unmatched junction bases: 9. Germline assignment: CDR1 SGHRS and CDR2 YFSETQ. This CDR3 region has 17 residues. The CDR3: CASSGGWTSGSKETQYF. The CDR3 bases are TGCGCCAGCAGCGGCGGCTGGACTAGCGGGAGTAAAGAGACCCAGTACTTC.

This sequence joins TRBV27 and TRBJ1-1, with D perhaps matching TRBD1 (6 bases). The V end was cut by 4 bases, the J end by 2 bases, with 11 bases between. The CDR3 runs 14 residues. Germline V gives CDR1 MNHEY, CDR2 SMNVEV (reference sequence). CDR3 amino acids: CASSSLTGNTEAFF. CDR3 nucleotides: TGTGCCAGCAGTTCATTGACAGGCAACACTGAAGCTTTCTTT.

The chain employs TRBV7-2 and TRBJ2-2, with unresolved D. The CDR3 is 15 residues long. Germline V gene sequence: CDR1 SGHTA, CDR2 FQGNSA. The germline V and J ends were trimmed by 5 bases and 1 base, with 11 bases remaining between them. The CDR3: CASSQTGLNTGELFF. For the CDR3, the DNA is TGTGCCAGCAGCCAGACTGGCCTGAACACCGGGGAGCTGTTTTTT.

This clone showed up just a few times. V and J are TRBV11-2 and TRBJ1-1; no clear D gene. This CDR3 has 14 amino acids. V dropped 5 bases and J dropped 8 bases, with 18 bases sitting between them. Germline V gene sequence: CDR1 SGHAT, CDR2 FQNNGV. The CDR3 is CASSVSGSLKEAFF. Here the CDR3 DNA reads TGTGCCAGCAGCGTCTCCGGGTCCCTAAAGGAAGCTTTCTTT.

The chain combines TRBV19 with TRBJ2-7; D not certain. Germline assignment: CDR1 LNHDA and CDR2 SQIVND (reference sequence). The CDR3 contains 16 residues. The V end lost 5 bases, the J end lost 0 bases, and 17 bases lay between the germline ends. CDR3 sequence reads: CASSSDVRRSSYEQYF. The CDR3 DNA reads as TGTGCCAGTAGTTCCGATGTACGCAGAAGCTCCTACGAGCAGTACTTC.